Given below is one T cell receptor beta chain in context. The antigen remains undetermined. The ends were cut back, 5 bases at V and 13 bases at J, with 11 bases in the middle. CDR3 size: 11 residues. Germline V gene sequence: CDR1 SGHAT, CDR2 FQNNGV. This record comes from a study of human T cells and chemical hapten exposure. Overall study results and limits: Expanded TCRs created a significantly greater count of big CDR3 similarity clusters than controls did.

TCRdb re-called the RACE reads with MiXCR, one entry per CDR3 protein. The data hold 80,000 to 100,000 distinct CDR3 sequences, with about 10% observed a single time. Regarding time point: patch test 2, 6 weeks after DPC sensitization. Treatment denoted: therapeutic diphenylcyclopropenone sensitization with weekly scalp DPC. Every patch test was put on after a blood sample was taken. Suited to DPC and affected by alopecia, the donors ranged from 18 to 70 years old. Sequencing used whole blood, obtained in connection with sensitization to the hapten diphenylcyclopropenone (DPC). The chain carries TRBV11-2 and TRBJ2-2; maybe TRBD1 (5 bases). The sequence was obtained from a woman between 50 and 59 years old with alopecia areata. Some clones in this sample may be carry-over from other donors' samples. As DNA, the CDR3 is TGTGCCAGCAGCATAAGGACAACGCTGTTTTTT. It specifies CASSIRTTLFF.